This TCR beta chain was captured in a study of cytomegalovirus exposure and HLA in healthy donors listed by TCRdb under 2017. As for the study more broadly: An earlier analysis of 587 of the donors reported approximately 260 Gb of sequence data and around 100 million unique TCR beta sequences obtained from about 200 million T cells. A handful of DR-DQ haplotypes were handled as single units for association and clustering because linkage in the cohort was strong. A later analysis re-analyzed previously published TCR beta repertoires from approximately 670 donors and added high-resolution HLA genotyping to study TCR occurrence patterns. The study used immunosequencing to profile the T cell repertoires of around 600 subjects and linked those repertoires to cytomegalovirus serostatus. Typing coverage varied by locus: roughly 620-640 donors for A, B, C, DRB1 and DQB1; some 520 for DQA1; about 590 for DPA1; approximately 490 for DPB1. High-throughput TCR immunosequencing, statistical association of individual TCRs with disease status, and machine learning were combined to predict cytomegalovirus infection status. Donor age, sex, ethnicity and CMV serostatus were compiled together with the repertoire data. Among roughly 400 genotyped donors of the cohort, an average of around 240,000 unique TCR beta nucleotide sequences was sequenced per donor, of which approximately 18% were non-productive. In the later analysis, no new phenotypic data were used to find candidate immune exposures; instead, reliance was placed on TCR beta sequences and their occurrence across donors. In a later genetic analysis, genome-wide SNP genotypes for 398 of the 666 donors were used, and that subset was treated as a discovery cohort. In an earlier analysis of roughly 580 of the donors, high-throughput TCR beta sequencing was used to judge whether each TCR beta V gene segment behaved as functional or pseudogenic. Of the 350 to 400 genotyped donors, over 70% fell in the genetic ancestry cluster associated with self-reported Caucasian donors. HLA typing covered class I and class II loci at four-digit resolution. Along with the approximately 650-subject first cohort, a separate validation cohort of over a hundred different subjects was used. An early release that covered several hundred HLA-typed donors contained about 300 gigabases of sequencing data and around 85 million unique TCR sequences. The study aimed to test whether signatures of past pathogen exposure could be identified by cataloging public T cell receptors. Every discovery cohort repertoire had been produced on one sequencing platform.

The cohort comprised approximately 700 healthy bone marrow donors. All cohort members were sampled while nominally healthy, although unrecorded immune exposures were likely present. The donor was CMV seropositive and belonged to the group of more than 250 seropositive cohort members. Every donor gave a peripheral blood sample, and the peripheral blood mononuclear cells from that sample were used for TCR beta sequencing. The Qiagen DNeasy Blood Extraction Kit was used to extract genomic DNA from the blood cell samples. Note on this clone: No cognate antigen has been identified for it. Base-call qualities are not available, and no considerably larger clone is one nucleotide away.

Points the paper makes about the study in general: Cytomegalovirus status was reported to be diagnosed by the classifier with high specificity and sensitivity in both the original and validation cohorts. In a later genetic analysis, fewer N-insertions in productive TCRs were reported among donors in an Asian-associated ancestry cluster than the approximately 630-donor mean. A few of the identified cytomegalovirus-associated TCR beta chains were confirmed in vitro to be specific for cytomegalovirus antigens. An association between a missense DCLRE1C variant and V-gene and J-gene trimming of TCR beta chains was found in a later genetic analysis and replicated in an independent cohort. In this cohort, only TCR beta chains were sequenced, and detectable features were limited by the absence of alpha or paired-chain data. Roughly uniform sequencing depth across donors was assumed in presence/absence analyses, although this assumption may not hold. In a later analysis, TCR association rates were found to vary across HLA loci, with the most associated TCRs seen for DRB1 alleles and the fewest for HLA-C alleles. Because HLA typing was unavailable for some donors at each locus, only the typed subset was used in association tests. An earlier analysis of approximately 570 of the donors showed that most TCR beta V segments appeared in productive rearrangements either about 87% or about 30% of the time, which broadly matched IMGT annotations. A later analysis found that HLA-associated TCR beta chains were more clonally expanded and had lower generation probabilities than equally common non-associated chains. Linkage disequilibrium might explain the correlated functional status among segregating V segments, but an unknown experimental factor could not be ruled out. A later analysis reported that several top co-occurrence clusters appeared linked to parvovirus B19, influenza, CMV and Epstein-Barr virus. When HLA alleles, especially DR and DQ, strongly co-occurred, TCR associations were difficult to assign to individual alleles. According to the authors, the approach could potentially be generalized to other disease states and immunological phenotypes. The only immune exposure information available for the cohort was CMV serostatus. Seventeen rarely observed V segments, including chromosome 9 orphons, were excluded from the earlier analysis of approximately 500 of the donors because counts were too low. In a later analysis, most CMV-associated TCR beta chains were found to appear HLA-restricted, with HLA associations seemingly driven largely by CMV exposure. Most TCR sequences were observed very rarely across donors, whereas some public TCRs were present in many individuals. Some IMGT-functional V segments, including TRBV6-2 and TRBV6-3, could not be told apart with the 87-base-pair reads, so those segments were excluded. The study listed approximately 160 TCR beta chains as associated with cytomegalovirus. A further reported finding was that TCR beta sequences accurately predicted the HLA-A and HLA-B alleles for most subjects in the first cohort. A group of highly shared sequence variants was considered likely to be a technical artifact of the sequencing pipeline. In a later analysis, some 18,000 TCR beta sequences were associated with specific HLA alleles at a false discovery rate of 0.05.

Trimming costs V 7 bases and J 5 bases, and their ends lie 9 bases apart. Counted from cysteine to phenylalanine, this CDR3 has 13 amino acids. The only DNA kept is the CDR3, 39 bases in frame from the first base. CDR1 and CDR2 are read off the germline V gene as MNHEY and SVGAGI. Library creation used the immunoSEQ multiplex PCR assay. For the multiplex PCR, a mixture combining 60 forward primers for TCR Vbeta segments and 13 reverse primers for TCR Jbeta segments was used. The CDR3 region of rearranged TCR beta genes was amplified from genomic DNA by a multiplex PCR assay. On the Illumina HiSeq System, the amplified TCR beta libraries were sequenced as 87-base-pair reads. On the study's bioinformatics: A later analysis tallied some 79 million unique TCR beta chains across the 640 or so repertoires, and approximately 9.9 million of those chains were shared by two or more donors. A nearest-neighbor algorithm error-corrected the raw reads and collapsed the reads into unique sequences, merging closely related sequences to remove PCR and sequencing errors. CDR3 sequences were aligned to IMGT reference sequences to assign V, D and J gene segments. For a sequence to be retained, a match of at least six nucleotides to both a V gene segment and a J gene segment was required. Rearrangements were called productive when the CDR3 lacked stop codons and stayed in frame with V and J; all others were non-productive. Following IMGT convention, CDR3 was defined as the stretch from the second conserved V-encoded cysteine up to the conserved J-encoded phenylalanine. Sequences without an unambiguous match to a single V gene segment were excluded from the earlier analysis of approximately 600 of the donors. An earlier analysis of some 610 of the donors called V segments functional above 56.7% productive rearrangements and segregating when the between-donor standard deviation exceeded 5%. A statistical classification framework was developed to diagnose cytomegalovirus status using the catalog of TCR beta chain sequences. V and J gene assignment, in a later analysis, came from comparing TCR nucleotide sequences with IMGT/GENE-DB human TR gene sequences. A later analysis assigned CDR3 sequences and most-parsimonious VDJ recombination scenarios with the TCRdist pipeline. A later analysis defined each TCR beta chain by its CDR3 amino acid sequence plus V-gene family, and excluded reads lacking a unique V-gene family. To address suspected cross-contamination and a sequencing artifact, a later analysis removed 450 to 700 highly shared, low-generation-probability nucleotide sequences. For each public chain, a later analysis derived a clonal expansion index from normalized ranks of inferred template counts within each repertoire. A later analysis computed generation probabilities with a VDJ recombination model fitted to out-of-frame rearrangements, and checked the results against IGoR. Hypergeometric tests were used in a later analysis to score TCR-TCR, TCR-HLA and TCR-CMV co-occurrence, with a repertoire-size bias correction applied to the TCR pairs. A later analysis estimated false discovery rates by permuting HLA or CMV assignments 20 times. In a later analysis, co-occurring TCRs were grouped using DBSCAN, with TCRdist sequence similarity added in when clustering inside HLA-allele-positive subsets. Repertoires with fewer than 30,000 or more than 120,000 public chains were left out of co-occurrence clustering, as were about 5 repertoires with anomalous nucleotide sharing. Imported from immuneACCESS, the table was reduced by TCRdb to in-frame sequences with V and J called. These copies leave out some clones; in studies compared against another copy, an unresolved V gene accounts for under half, and the cause of the remainder is not known. That table gives V, J and clone size, and the DNA gave D and trimming. Here the sample has about 150,000 clones; 70% to 80% occur a single time. The ten largest account for less than 10% of the sample.

The receptor chain draws on TRBV6-5 and TRBJ1-6; no D gene is confidently identified. Specimen: PBMCs. The receptor was isolated from a man under 40 in good health and CMV-seropositive. The nucleotide sequence reads TGTGCCAGCACTCGGCGGCATAATTCACCCCTCCACTTT. Its coded protein is CASTRRHNSPLHF.